These 32 T cell receptor beta chains originate from one sample sequenced in a study of cytomegalovirus exposure and HLA in healthy donors. The primer mix had 60 Vbeta and 13 Jbeta primers. Sequencing was performed with immunoSEQ multiplex PCR; in TCRdb, only in-frame clones are kept and a portion is missing. Here the sample spans about 210,000 clones, about 85% being singletons. Sequenced input: PBMCs. Every receptor here comes from a male donor in good health and CMV-seropositive.

The chain has TRBV27 and TRBJ1-4, with a weak D call TRBD1 (5 bases). The CDR3 totals 14 residues. V lost 8 bases and J lost 2, with 12 bases in between. Germline lookup yields CDR1 MNHEY and CDR2 SMNVEV (reference sequence). CDR3 bases: TGTGCCAGCTACTGGCGGGGGACTAATGAAAAACTGTTTTTT. Amino acids: CASYWRGTNEKLFF.

The chain combines TRBV5-1 with TRBJ2-7; a weak D match, TRBD2 (5 bases). Trimming took off 3 bases at V and 6 bases at J, with 13 bases between the two ends. CDR3 length: 13 residues. Germline V lookup: CDR1 SGHRS, CDR2 YFSETQ. The CDR3 loop is CASSYPTSGEQYF. As DNA, the CDR3 is TGCGCCAGCAGCTACCCAACTAGTGGCGAGCAGTACTTC.

The chain recombines TRBV28 with TRBJ1-1; D remains unclear. The CDR3 has 14 amino acids. V was pared by 1 base and J by 1 base, with 7 bases between. Germline V gene lookup returns CDR1 MDHEN and CDR2 SYDVKM. CDR3 in amino acids: CASSLSPRNTEAFF. For the CDR3, the DNA is TGTGCCAGCAGTTTATCTCCGAGGAACACTGAAGCTTTCTTT. Full variable domain (outside the CDR3, taken from reference TRBV28 and TRBJ1-1): DVKVTQSSRYLVKRTGEKVFLECVQDMDHENMFWYRQDPGLGLRLIYFSYDVKMKEKGDIPEGYSVSREKKERFSLILESASTNQTSMYLCASSLSPRNTEAFFGQGTRLTVV.

The rearrangement uses TRBV19 and TRBJ1-2; TRBD1 agrees at 10 bases. Unmatched junction bases numbered 13, after V lost 11 bases and J lost 4 bases. The length of the CDR3 is 15 residues. CDR1 is LNHDA and CDR2 is SQIVND in the germline V gene (reference sequence). As DNA, the CDR3 is TGTGCCTGCGGGGGACAGGGGCTCCTCGGCTATGGCTACACCTTC. This codes for CACGGQGLLGYGYTF.

The CDR3 is CASSLGAGTASYEQYF. The CDR3 coding sequence is TGTGCCAGCAGCTTAGGAGCCGGGACTGCCTCCTACGAGCAGTACTTC. The rearrangement links TRBV7-9 to TRBJ2-7; tentatively, D is TRBD2 (6 bases). V dropped 1 base and J dropped 0 bases, with 13 bases sitting between them. Germline CDR1 is SEHNR and CDR2 is FQNEAQ (reference sequence). This CDR3 is 16 amino acids long.

V and J are TRBV7-8 and TRBJ1-5; maybe TRBD1 (6 bases). The CDR3 runs to 16 residues. Trimming shortened V by 1 base and J by 9 bases, and 19 bases separated the two germline ends. From germline, CDR1 is SGHVS and CDR2 FQNEAQ. The CDR3 loop reads CASSLDSQGPKMPQHF. CDR3 DNA: TGTGCCAGCAGCTTAGATTCGCAGGGGCCCAAGATGCCCCAGCATTTT.

In DNA form, the CDR3 reads TGTGCCAGCAGTGGCGGGCAGTACAATGAGCAGTTCTTC. This translates into CASSGGQYNEQFF. The chain recombines TRBV2 with TRBJ2-1; perhaps TRBD2 as D (5 bases). CDR1 and CDR2 from the germline V gene are SNHLY and FYNNEI. The V end lost 4 bases, the J end lost 4 bases, and 8 bases lay between the germline ends. The CDR3 has 13 residues.

V gene TRBV19 combines with J gene TRBJ2-3; the match to TRBD1 covers 9 bases. CDR1 is LNHDA, CDR2 SQIVND, per germline (reference sequence). J was trimmed by 6 bases and V by 6 bases; bases with no gene match: 16. This CDR3 has 17 amino acids. This chain's CDR3 is CASRSPGQGASSDTQYF. DNA for the CDR3: TGTGCCAGTAGGAGTCCGGGACAGGGTGCTTCCAGTGATACGCAGTATTTT.

This clone has only a few counts. The chain combines TRBV19 with TRBJ2-7; D gene ambiguous. This CDR3 contains 15 residues. The V gene's germline CDR1 is LNHDA and CDR2 SQIVND (reference sequence). With 8 bases removed from V and 0 bases from J, the gap between germline ends came to 17 bases. The CDR3 loop reads CASSPGSLGSYEQYF. The CDR3 DNA reads as TGTGCCAGTTCACCGGGTTCCCTGGGCTCCTACGAGCAGTACTTC.

The chain has TRBV19 and TRBJ2-3; 11 positions match TRBD2. Germline V CDR1 and CDR2: LNHDA, SQIVND (reference sequence). Germline trimming cut 0 bases from V and 2 bases from J; bases unmatched to any gene: 4. The CDR3 is 17 residues long. This chain's CDR3 is CASSIDVLAGATDTQYF. For the CDR3, the DNA is TGTGCCAGTAGTATAGATGTACTAGCGGGAGCCACAGATACGCAGTATTTT.

The table lists this clone with a few counts. The chain joins TRBV19 to TRBJ1-6, with 10 bases fitting TRBD1. Germline loops: CDR1 LNHDA, CDR2 SQIVND (reference sequence). V lost 10 bases and J lost 8; bases outside the gene matches: 8. The CDR3 spans 14 residues. CDR3 loop: CATQTGGSDSPLHF. The CDR3 DNA follows: TGTGCCACTCAGACAGGGGGCAGCGATTCACCCCTCCACTTT. The whole variable domain, remainder taken from reference TRBV19 and TRBJ1-6, is DGGITQSPKYLFRKEGQNVTLSCEQNLNHDAMYWYRQDPGQGLRLIYYSQIVNDFQKGDIAEGYSVSREKKESFPLTVTSAQKNPTAFYLCATQTGGSDSPLHFGNGTRLTVT.

V usage is TRBV5-1 and J usage is TRBJ2-7; D is perhaps TRBD1 (5 bases). This CDR3 has 15 residues. Germline loops: CDR1 SGHRS, CDR2 YFSETQ. Trimming shortened V by 0 bases and J by 6 bases, and 16 bases separated the two germline ends. This CDR3 is CASSLGGGTAAEQYF. In nucleotides, the CDR3 is TGCGCCAGCAGCTTGGGGGGCGGTACGGCCGCCGAGCAGTACTTC. The full variable domain, completed using reference TRBV5-1 and TRBJ2-7, is KAGVTQTPRYLIKTRGQQVTLSCSPISGHRSVSWYQQTPGQGLQFLFEYFSETQRNKGNFPGRFSGRQFSNSRSEMNVSTLELGDSALYLCASSLGGGTAAEQYFGPGTRLTVT.

The V call is TRBV6-1, the J call TRBJ1-1; 9 bases agree with TRBD1. This CDR3 spans 15 amino acids. V dropped 10 bases and J dropped 0; count of bases not matched to a gene: 9. CDR1 and CDR2 (germline): MNHNS, SASEGT. The CDR3 sequence is CATSDRGNLNTEAFF. The CDR3 bases are TGTGCCACCTCGGACAGGGGCAATTTGAACACTGAAGCTTTCTTT.

Only a few counts were recorded for this clone. The J gene is TRBJ2-5, the V gene TRBV7-2, with D maybe TRBD1 (6 bases). The CDR3 runs 12 residues. V lost 0 bases, J lost 7 bases, and 6 bases lay in between. The germline V gene has CDR1 SGHTA and CDR2 FQGNSA. As DNA, the CDR3 is TGTGCCAGCAGCTTAGCAGGGGGGACCCAGTACTTC. This sequence encodes CASSLAGGTQYF.

The chain recombines TRBV28 with TRBJ2-7; D remains ambiguous. Trimming stripped 4 bases from V and 0 bases from J, with 10 bases between. CDR3 length: 14 residues. Germline V CDR1 and CDR2: MDHEN, SYDVKM. As DNA, the CDR3 is TGTGCCAGCAGTTCCTACTCTAGCTCCTACGAGCAGTACTTC. It encodes CASSSYSSSYEQYF.

This clone was picked up one time. DNA for the CDR3: TGTGCCAGGAAAAGAGCGTCTAGCGCGGGCTCCTACGAGCAGTACTTC. It codes for CARKRASSAGSYEQYF. The chain uses TRBV7-6 and TRBJ2-7, with D perhaps TRBD2 (6 bases). V gave up 9 bases and J gave up 0 bases, with 21 bases separating them. CDR1 is SGHVS, CDR2 FNYEAQ, per germline. The CDR3 has 16 amino acids.

This clone was observed a few times. The rearrangement links TRBV19 to TRBJ2-2; D remains unclear. This CDR3 has 14 residues. V was trimmed by 5 bases and J by 7 bases, leaving 14 bases between them. The germline gives CDR1 LNHDA, CDR2 SQIVND (reference sequence). DNA of the CDR3: TGTGCCAGTAGTTTCTGGGCTTTAGGCGGGGAGCTGTTTTTT. Its translation: CASSFWALGGELFF.

The rearrangement joins TRBV4-2 to TRBJ2-5; a weak D match, TRBD2 (6 bases). V gave up 5 bases and J gave up 2 bases, with 30 bases separating them. Germline V gene lookup returns CDR1 LGHNA and CDR2 YNFKEQ. CDR3 length: 20 amino acids. DNA for the CDR3: TGTGCCAGCAGCTTCCGCCCCCCGAGCTTATTAGCGGATACGCAAGAGACCCAGTACTTC. Amino acids: CASSFRPPSLLADTQETQYF.

The genes are TRBV9 and TRBJ1-5, with a tentative D call TRBD1 (5 bases). The CDR3 covers 14 residues. V lost 0 bases to trimming and J lost 7 bases, with 11 bases between them. From germline, CDR1 is SGDLS and CDR2 YYNGEE. Here the CDR3 DNA reads TGTGCCAGCAGCGTAGGGGGCGGGGGACAGCCCCAGCATTTT. It codes for CASSVGGGGQPQHF.

V gene TRBV5-5 combines with J gene TRBJ2-1; perhaps TRBD2 as D (6 bases). V was pared by 4 bases and J by 5 bases, with 16 bases between. This CDR3 region has 15 residues. Germline CDR1 and CDR2: SGHKS and YYEKEE (reference sequence). CDR3 sequence (DNA): TGTGCCAGCAGCATCTTCCGGGGAGGCGACAATGAGCAGTTCTTC. This gives the protein CASSIFRGGDNEQFF.

This clone occurred once. The gene calls are TRBV5-4 and TRBJ2-5, with 12 positions matching TRBD1. The CDR3 sequence is 16 residues long. V lost 0 bases, J lost 5 bases, and 5 bases stayed unmatched. Germline values: CDR1 SGHNT, CDR2 YYREEE (reference sequence). CDR3 sequence reads: CASSLVGTGGEETQYF. DNA for the CDR3: TGTGCCAGCAGCTTGGTCGGGACAGGGGGCGAGGAGACCCAGTACTTC.

The J gene is TRBJ2-7, the V gene TRBV5-5; the D gene is possibly TRBD1 (6 bases). The CDR3 runs 12 residues. Germline CDR1 reads SGHKS; CDR2 reads YYEKEE (reference sequence). V gave up 4 bases and J gave up 3 bases, with 8 bases separating them. This CDR3 reads CASSGQIYEQYF. CDR3 in DNA: TGTGCCAGCAGCGGACAGATCTACGAGCAGTACTTC.

The CDR3 sequence is CASRETSGSHHEQYF. The CDR3, as DNA: TGTGCCAGCAGAGAGACTAGCGGGTCGCACCACGAGCAGTACTTC. This sequence joins TRBV6-1 and TRBJ2-7; TRBD2 aligns across 10 bases. This CDR3 is built from 15 residues. Germline-derived CDR1 and CDR2 are MNHNS and SASEGT. V dropped 6 bases and J dropped 5; count of bases not matched to a gene: 10.

The chain combines TRBV7-2 with TRBJ2-1; a weak D match, TRBD2 (6 bases). V was pared by 7 bases and J by 7 bases, with 14 bases between. Germline V gene sequence: CDR1 SGHTA, CDR2 FQGNSA. This CDR3 region has 13 residues. CDR3 sequence (DNA): TGTGCCAGCACGACCGGGACTCCGAATGAGCAGTTCTTC. This sequence encodes CASTTGTPNEQFF.

This chain joins TRBV18 and TRBJ2-7; the match to TRBD1 covers 9 bases. J lost 2 bases, V lost 7 bases, and 6 bases had no gene match. Germline CDR1 reads KGHSH; CDR2 reads LQKENI. This CDR3 has 14 residues. CDR3 residues: CASFAGTGTYEQYF. The CDR3 nucleotides are TGTGCCAGCTTTGCGGGGACAGGGACCTACGAGCAGTACTTC. The complete variable domain, with remaining parts taken from reference TRBV18 and TRBJ2-7, reads NAGVMQNPRHLVRRRGQEARLRCSPMKGHSHVYWYRQLPEEGLKFMVYLQKENIIDESGMPKERFSAEFPKEGPSILRIQQVVRGDSAAYFCASFAGTGTYEQYFGPGTRLTVT.

The chain couples TRBV7-2 to TRBJ2-4; TRBD1 might be the D (6 bases). The V gene lost 4 bases and the J gene lost 0 bases, with 10 bases spanning the gap. Germline CDR1 reads SGHTA; CDR2 reads FQGNSA. The CDR3 has 15 residues. The CDR3 loop is CASSSDRLAKNIQYF. The CDR3, as DNA: TGTGCCAGCAGCTCGGACAGATTAGCCAAAAACATTCAGTACTTC.

V and J are TRBV18 and TRBJ1-5; D may be TRBD1 (6 bases). Per germline, CDR1 KGHSH and CDR2 LQKENI. V was clipped by 3 bases and J by 2 bases, with 11 bases between them. The length of the CDR3 is 15 residues. The CDR3: CASSPGATGNQPQHF. The CDR3, as DNA: TGTGCCAGCTCACCGGGGGCTACGGGCAATCAGCCCCAGCATTTT.

This chain joins TRBV5-3 and TRBJ2-5; 10 positions match TRBD1. Being an ORF, TRBV5-3 has a function that is uncertain. Trimming at V came to 4 bases and at J to 5 bases, leaving 5 bases not matched to a gene. The CDR3 runs 14 residues. CDR3 loop: CARSRDRGRETQYF. CDR3 DNA: TGTGCCAGAAGCAGGGACAGGGGAAGGGAGACCCAGTACTTC.

This rearrangement joins TRBV27 to TRBJ2-7; 7 bases map to TRBD1. CDR3 size: 16 residues. The trim removed 5 bases at V and 3 bases at J, leaving 13 bases unmatched. Germline lookup yields CDR1 MNHEY and CDR2 SMNVEV (reference sequence). CDR3: CASSINSGTAYYEQYF. In DNA form, the CDR3 reads TGTGCCAGCAGTATAAACTCCGGGACAGCTTACTACGAGCAGTACTTC.

The chain couples TRBV29-1 to TRBJ2-3; 7 bases match TRBD2. The CDR3 loop spans 13 amino acids. With V trimmed by 6 bases and J by 4 bases, 7 bases remained unmatched. The V gene's germline CDR1 is SQVTM and CDR2 ANQGSEA. The CDR3 sequence: CSVVAGVADTQYF. For the CDR3, the DNA is TGCAGCGTCGTTGCGGGAGTGGCAGATACGCAGTATTTT.

This chain uses TRBV15 with TRBJ2-3, with D perhaps TRBD2 (5 bases). The CDR3 totals 16 residues. Per germline, CDR1 LNHNV and CDR2 YYDKDF (reference sequence). V shed 1 base and J shed 2 bases, with 13 bases lying between them. The CDR3 here is CATSRGTRKNTDTQYF. In nucleotides, the CDR3 is TGTGCCACCAGCAGAGGCACTAGAAAGAACACAGATACGCAGTATTTT.

This clone was seen only once. The genes are TRBV9 and TRBJ2-1; perhaps TRBD1 as D (6 bases). From germline, CDR1 is SGDLS and CDR2 YYNGEE. V was clipped by 1 base and J by 0 bases, with 11 bases between them. This CDR3 comprises 16 residues. CDR3 residues: CASSVNQGISYNEQFF. CDR3 in DNA: TGTGCCAGCAGCGTAAATCAGGGGATCTCCTACAATGAGCAGTTCTTC.